Shown below are 15 T cell receptor beta chains from a single sample sequenced in a study of CD8 T cells in ankylosing spondylitis. No cognate antigen is known for these TCRs. Regarding the study as a whole: Characteristic of ankylosing spondylitis blood, it appeared, was a TCR beta motif comprising several highly homologous variants.

From the 5' RACE reads, TCRdb called clonotypes with MiXCR, one entry per CDR3 protein. The data hold 500,000 to 550,000 distinct CDR3 sequences, with approximately 12% observed a single time. The sequencing sample was made of blood, either unsorted or a sorted T cell fraction (not recorded which). These receptors were taken from a male donor with ankylosing spondylitis.

V usage is TRBV3-1 and J usage is TRBJ1-1, with D possibly being TRBD1 (5 bases). The V gene lost 0 bases and the J gene lost 11 bases, with 10 bases spanning the gap. CDR1 and CDR2 from the germline V gene are LGHDT and YNNKEL (reference sequence). This CDR3 has 12 residues. The CDR3 region has the DNA TGTGCCAGCAGCCAAGAGGGACGTAGGGCTTTCTTT. Translation: CASSQEGRRAFF.

This clonotype was observed a few times. The rearrangement uses TRBV29-1 and TRBJ2-1; the match to TRBD2 covers 11 bases. Germline values: CDR1 SQVTM, CDR2 ANQGSEA. The CDR3 extends over 15 amino acids. Unmatched junction bases numbered 6, after V lost 3 bases and J lost 5 bases. CDR3 in amino acids: CSVEDSGRAHNEQFF. The CDR3 DNA reads TGCAGCGTTGAGGATAGCGGGAGGGCCCACAATGAGCAGTTCTTC.

The CDR3 coding sequence is TGTGCCAGCAGTCGACCCCCTAGGGGAAACACCGGGGAGCTGTTTTTT. This translates into CASSRPPRGNTGELFF. The chain couples TRBV12-3 or TRBV12-4 to TRBJ2-2; possibly TRBD1 for D (5 bases). The CDR3 covers 16 residues. V gave up 5 bases and J gave up 2 bases, with 15 bases separating them.

The chain carries TRBV19 and TRBJ2-5; D is undetermined. Germline CDR1 reads LNHDA; CDR2 reads SQIVND (reference sequence). Trimming stripped 10 bases from V and 1 base from J, with 16 bases between. The CDR3 spans 14 residues. CDR3 in amino acids: CATARMAAQETQYF. The CDR3 DNA is TGTGCCACCGCGCGAATGGCGGCCCAAGAGACCCAGTACTTC.

The chain has TRBV20-1 and TRBJ2-3; TRBD2 matches 12 bases. Per germline, CDR1 DFQATT and CDR2 SNEGSKA (reference sequence). This CDR3 has 16 amino acids. V shed 2 bases and J 2 bases; nucleotides not matched to a gene: 5. CDR3 nucleotides: TGCAGTGCTAGACTAGCGGGAGGGCGTTACACAGATACGCAGTATTTT. It encodes CSARLAGGRYTDTQYF.

The V gene is TRBV24-1, the J gene TRBJ1-5; unclear D gene. The V gene's germline CDR1 is KGHDR and CDR2 SFDVKD. The CDR3 spans 14 residues. Trimming removed 5 bases from V and 1 base from J, with 8 bases in between. The CDR3 loop reads CATSASQSNQPQHF. The CDR3 DNA sequence: TGTGCCACCAGTGCCTCACAGAGCAATCAGCCCCAGCATTTT.

V is TRBV20-1 and J is TRBJ2-7, with D unclear. Trimming removed 3 bases from V and 4 bases from J, with 10 bases in between. In germline, CDR1 is DFQATT, CDR2 SNEGSKA (reference sequence). The CDR3 has 12 amino acids. The CDR3 region has the DNA TGCAGTGCTAGCGATGAAGCATACGAGCAGTACTTC. It specifies CSASDEAYEQYF.

Only a few counts were recorded for this clonotype. The chain uses TRBV7-9 and TRBJ2-5; D may correspond to TRBD1 or TRBD2 (5 bases each). This CDR3 comprises 14 residues. Trimming took 8 bases from V and 2 from J, leaving 15 bases between them. Germline V gene lookup returns CDR1 SEHNR and CDR2 FQNEAQ (reference sequence). CDR3 DNA: TGTGCCAGCTGCCCCCCGAGGGGACAAGAGACCCAGTACTTC. This codes for CASCPPRGQETQYF.

The chain joins TRBV29-1 to TRBJ2-5; TRBD2 agrees at 12 bases. V lost 4 bases and J lost 5; bases outside the gene matches: 2. CDR1 is SQVTM, CDR2 ANQGSEA, per germline. The CDR3 has 13 amino acids. The CDR3, as DNA: TGCAGCGTTGGGACTAGCGGGATCGAGACCCAGTACTTC. Encoded protein: CSVGTSGIETQYF.

This clonotype was observed a handful of times. The rearrangement joins TRBV28 to TRBJ2-1; weak D call: TRBD1 (7 bases). This CDR3 is built from 15 residues. The V end lost 7 bases, the J end lost 1 base, and 14 bases lay between the germline ends. The V gene's germline CDR1 is MDHEN and CDR2 SYDVKM. The CDR3 sequence is CASTPAGQSYNEQFF. DNA of the CDR3: TGTGCCAGCACGCCCGCGGGACAGTCCTACAATGAGCAGTTCTTC.

This clonotype was detected a few times. The chain carries TRBV20-1 and TRBJ2-3; D unresolved. V was trimmed by 6 bases and J by 4 bases, leaving 11 bases between them. The CDR3 sequence is 12 residues long. In germline, CDR1 is DFQATT, CDR2 SNEGSKA (reference sequence). Here the CDR3 DNA reads TGCAGTGCCAGCGATGGATCAGATACGCAGTATTTT. The encoded protein is CSASDGSDTQYF.

This clonotype has more than one count but fewer than ten. CDR3 sequence (DNA): TGTGCCAGCAGTCTAGCGTCTACAGCAGATACGCAGTATTTT. Its translation is CASSLASTADTQYF. The V call is TRBV3-1, the J call TRBJ2-3, with D possibly TRBD2 on 6 matching bases. The CDR3 contains 14 residues. Deletions cut 6 bases from V and 4 bases from J, with 14 bases between. Germline V CDR1 and CDR2: LGHDT, YNNKEL (reference sequence).

The chain couples TRBV25-1 to TRBJ2-1; tentatively, D is TRBD2 (6 bases). This CDR3 region has 14 residues. Germline loops: CDR1 MGHDK, CDR2 SYGVNS. V shed 5 bases and J shed 10 bases, with 18 bases lying between them. This CDR3 is CASSRPGLSLEQFF. In nucleotides, the CDR3 is TGTGCCAGCAGTCGACCGGGACTTTCCTTGGAGCAGTTCTTC.

In its sample, this clonotype was seen a few times. The chain links TRBV20-1 to TRBJ2-6; no reliable D call. From germline, CDR1 is DFQATT and CDR2 SNEGSKA (reference sequence). Deletions cut 5 bases from V and 0 bases from J, with 14 bases between. CDR3 length equals 16 residues. CDR3 loop: CSAGLGQSSGANVLTF. The CDR3 nucleotides are TGCAGTGCTGGCCTAGGGCAGAGCTCTGGGGCCAACGTCCTGACTTTC.

This clonotype was detected ten times or more. The CDR3 DNA is TGCGCCAGCAGCTTGGCCACGGAGGCTGAAGCTTTCTTT. Amino acids: CASSLATEAEAFF. This chain connects TRBV5-1 to TRBJ1-1; D uncertain. Looked up from germline, CDR1 is SGHRS and CDR2 is YFSETQ. There are 13 residues in the CDR3. Trimming cost V 0 bases and J 6 bases, with 9 bases left between them.